This T cell receptor beta chain was documented in a study of blood T cell repertoires in COVID-19. Study details: The cDNA or gDNA used as material had been derived from T cells, B-cell-depleted T cells, or PBMCs.

CDR1 and CDR2 (germline): SGHRS, YFSETQ. The CDR3 contains 14 residues. V lost 4 bases, J lost 4 bases, and 5 bases stayed unmatched. Either two negative PCRs, clearance, or symptom resolution qualified Cohort 3 donors as recovered. Sequencing used immunoSEQ multiplex PCR; TCRdb keeps in-frame clones, though not all of them. In the table there are 240,000 or so clones, around 89% of which are singletons. The rearrangement links TRBV5-1 to TRBJ2-1, with 7 bases matching TRBD1. Specimen: PBMCs or T cells enriched from blood (not recorded which). This TCR derives from a man aged 35 to 55 who had recovered from COVID-19. The chain's CDR3 is CASSVQTGYNEQFF. The CDR3 nucleotides are TGCGCCAGCAGCGTGCAGACAGGGTACAATGAGCAGTTCTTC.